These T cell receptor beta chains were read from a single sample in a study of T cell repertoires in cytomegalovirus infection. TCRdb re-analysed the reads in MiXCR, keeping a single row per CDR3 protein. The sample yields some 600,000 distinct CDR3 sequences, 20% to 30% seen once. Sequenced sample: CD8+ T cells from PBMCs. These receptors were taken from a human donor in good health (CMV status not recorded). Some clones in this sample may be carry-over from other donors' samples. Each CDR3 is given with its conserved first and last residue.

CATSGLQMEQYF,TRBV19,12
CASSLAQGVFNTGELFF,TRBV7-2,17
CASSHRDRGPDTQYF,TRBV7-9,15
CASSLASGGRIGTDTQYF,TRBV5-6,18
CASSPEFSTDTQYF,TRBV18,14
CASSYSNGGPLYNEQFF,TRBV6-6,17
CSVEDLRVVGTEAFF,TRBV29-1,15
CASSSLGRGENYGYTF,TRBV7-9,16
CASSELPGQSDSPLHF,TRBV10-2,16
CVSSPYSYEETQYF,TRBV7-9,14
CAWGGTTTF,TRBV7-9,9
CASTLGGRKSDTQYF,TRBV5-7,15
CASSLETQTAPQHF,TRBV7-9,14
CASSPRIYQETQYF,TRBV28,14
CASSNSGLAGGSTLDEQFF,TRBV7-9,19
CASTPRLAGIKWTGELFF,TRBV7-6,18
CASRPGTAAGGYTF,TRBV12-3/TRBV12-4,14
CASSKPGRMASTDTQYF,TRBV6-2/TRBV6-3,17
CASSFPEGGSETQYF,TRBV5-6,15
CASSSIDREWLDTGELFF,TRBV28,18
CASSERGSGGLTEAFF,TRBV2,16
CASHSGSYGYTF,TRBV18,12
CASSYGGGLHNEQFF,TRBV6-5,15
CSVRRQGEAFF,TRBV29-1,11
CASSQGGSTTDTQYF,TRBV14,15
CASSLKAGQFSGANVLTF,TRBV7-6,18
CASSLDRRTGGDTEAFF,TRBV7-6,17
CASRSGTVYEQYF,TRBV7-6,13
CASSLVTSGGIKETQYF,TRBV11-2,17
CASSSRRKQETQYF,TRBV28,14
CASRDLQGGGANVLTF,TRBV7-2,16
CASSSTPPTGWNEQYF,TRBV12-3/TRBV12-4,16
CASSEFAGGGGLNTEAFF,TRBV25-1,18
CASSLAGSNTGELFF,TRBV5-6,15
CASSIEQGRRNEQFF,TRBV19,15
CATGTGRLGEGEQYF,TRBV6-1,15
CASSFTSNTIYF,TRBV7-2,12
CASGHRDSYEQYF,TRBV10-1,13
CASSQTGPTEAFF,TRBV6-2/TRBV6-3,13
CASRPGTASSYNEQFF,TRBV7-2,16
CASRLSGGTNNEQFF,TRBV2,15
CASSYRDSCGYTF,TRBV12-3/TRBV12-4,13
CASSYQDRAEKLFF,TRBV6-6,14
CASTRTGGDNYGYTF,TRBV28,15
CASSNPGQGSYNEQFF,TRBV11-1,16
CSARDHLGLNTEAFF,TRBV20-1,15
CASSQGLFNEQFF,TRBV4-1,13
CSVAGGDGDTEAFF,TRBV29-1,14
CAISEDEGDSNQPQHF,TRBV10-3,16
CASSGGRGAEAFF,TRBV7-9,13
CASSRFGGTDQETQYF,TRBV7-2,16
CASSEADRGETQYF,TRBV2,14
CASSLAGTESGTDTQYF,TRBV5-4,17
CASSLEVDGYTF,TRBV7-9,12
CASSPEGDGRQETQYF,TRBV7-9,16